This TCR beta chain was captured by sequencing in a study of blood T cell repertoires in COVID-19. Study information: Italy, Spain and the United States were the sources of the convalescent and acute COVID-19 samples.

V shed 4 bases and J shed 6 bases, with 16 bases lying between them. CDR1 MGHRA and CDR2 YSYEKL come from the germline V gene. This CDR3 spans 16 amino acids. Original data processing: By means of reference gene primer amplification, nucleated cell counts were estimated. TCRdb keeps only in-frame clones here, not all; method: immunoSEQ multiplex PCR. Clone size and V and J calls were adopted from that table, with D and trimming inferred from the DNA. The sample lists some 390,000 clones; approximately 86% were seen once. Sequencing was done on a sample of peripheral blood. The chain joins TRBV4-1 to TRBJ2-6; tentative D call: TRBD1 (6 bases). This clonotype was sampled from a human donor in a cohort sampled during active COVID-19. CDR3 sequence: CASSRTRGVEANVLTF. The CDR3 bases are TGCGCCAGCAGCCGCACCAGGGGTGTAGAGGCCAACGTCCTGACTTTC.